This T cell receptor (beta chain) was documented in a study of T-cell memory formation after mild COVID-19. Study as a whole: Among the donors, TCR clusters were largely specific to each donor. Study outcomes and limitations: Some responding clones appeared in pre-infection memory, suggesting cross-reactive memory joined.

TCRdb reprocessed the 5' RACE reads with MiXCR, giving one entry per CDR3 protein. Of about 410,000 distinct CDR3 sequences listed, roughly 18% were seen once; the top ten hold about a fifth. With respect to this clonotype: Its target is unknown. An end of the junction differs from the germline gene, which may be a read error.

CDR1 and CDR2 (germline): SSHAT, FNYEAQ (reference sequence). The CDR3 has 15 amino acids. This clonotype was obtained from a man between 18 and 35 years old who had mild COVID-19 (a few samples of this study predate the infection). Cell type and time point are not known. Sequenced material: PBMCs or a T cell subset sorted from them (not recorded which). This sequence joins TRBV7-7 and TRBJ1-2, with 10 bases identical to TRBD1. CDR3 in amino acids: CASSARDRGTYGYTF. The DNA of the CDR3 is TGTGCTAGCAGCGCAAGGGACAGGGGAACCTATGGCTACACCTTC.